The TCR beta chain described here comes from a study of blood T cell repertoires in COVID-19. About the study: In each case, the material was cDNA or gDNA derived from T cells, B-cell-depleted T cells, or PBMCs.

Clones were read by immunoSEQ multiplex PCR, and TCRdb kept only the in-frame ones, dropping some. Of about 250,000 clones listed, about 84% are singletons. Germline V CDR1 and CDR2: SGHRS, YFSETQ. The CDR3 runs to 16 residues. The ends lost 0 bases at V and 5 bases at J; junction bases unmatched: 6. This chain joins TRBV5-1 and TRBJ2-1; 9 positions agree with TRBD2. The TCR was taken from an elderly woman with acute or convalescent COVID-19. The specimen sequenced was peripheral blood. As DNA, the CDR3 is TGCGCCAGCAGCTTGGGGCGGGGGGGCCAGGACAATGAGCAGTTCTTC. Translated, it gives CASSLGRGGQDNEQFF.